These 29 T cell receptor beta chains share one sample of origin, sequenced in a study of control samples from healthy donors and cancer patients. Method: immunoSEQ multiplex PCR; TCRdb's copy keeps in-frame clones and lacks some. The table shows 130,000 or so clones, with around 94% occurring only once. Sequenced: PBMCs. The receptors were sampled from a man in his 60s with colorectal cancer.

The chain links TRBV19 to TRBJ1-1; D unclear. The length of the CDR3 is 14 residues. V gave up 6 bases and J gave up 0 bases, with 11 bases separating them. Germline V lookup: CDR1 LNHDA, CDR2 SQIVND (reference sequence). CDR3 protein: CASRPRVLNTEAFF. CDR3 coding DNA: TGTGCCAGTAGACCCCGGGTTTTGAACACTGAAGCTTTCTTT.

V gene TRBV7-2 combines with J gene TRBJ2-3, with a tentative D call TRBD2 (6 bases). V dropped 1 base and J dropped 4 bases, with 12 bases sitting between them. The CDR3 covers 15 residues. Per the germline V gene, CDR1 is SGHTA and CDR2 is FQGNSA. CDR3 sequence reads: CASSLVEGSADTQYF. For the CDR3, the DNA is TGTGCCAGCAGCTTAGTGGAGGGTAGTGCAGATACGCAGTATTTT.

The V and J genes are TRBV11-2 and TRBJ2-1; 11 bases fit TRBD2. The CDR3 contains 15 residues. Germline V lookup: CDR1 SGHAT, CDR2 FQNNGV. V trimming: 5 bases; J trimming: 2 bases; junction bases outside the gene matches: 2. The CDR3 coding sequence is TGTGCCAGCAGCACGGGACTAGCGGCCTACAATGAGCAGTTCTTC. This encodes CASSTGLAAYNEQFF.

The chain combines TRBV2 with TRBJ2-1; a weak D match, TRBD2 (6 bases). This CDR3 contains 13 residues. Germline CDR1 and CDR2: SNHLY and FYNNEI. The V end lost 8 bases, the J end lost 7 bases, and 15 bases lay between the germline ends. Written as DNA, the CDR3 is TGTGCCAGCGTCCGGGGGTCCTCAAATGAGCAGTTCTTC. This translates into CASVRGSSNEQFF.

This clone was seen only once. The rearrangement links TRBV19 to TRBJ1-2, with 8 bases that match TRBD1. Unmatched junction bases numbered 8, after V lost 7 bases and J lost 1 base. CDR1 LNHDA and CDR2 SQIVND come from the germline V gene (reference sequence). This CDR3 has 15 residues. CDR3 DNA: TGTGCCAGTAACCCGGGACAGGACCTTAACTATGGCTACACCTTC. Amino acids: CASNPGQDLNYGYTF.

This clone was seen just once. The CDR3 loop is CASSSGGPYGYTF. The CDR3 bases are TGTGCCAGCAGTTCAGGTGGCCCCTATGGCTACACCTTC. The chain joins TRBV12-3 or TRBV12-4 to TRBJ1-2; no definite D call. V lost 4 bases, J lost 4 bases, and 10 bases lay in between. CDR3 length equals 13 residues.

This clone has only one observation. V and J are TRBV9 and TRBJ1-2; unclear D gene. CDR1 and CDR2 (germline): SGDLS, YYNGEE. Between the trimmed V and J ends, which lost 4 bases and 8 bases, there was a span of 12 bases. The CDR3 length is 12 residues. The CDR3 protein is CASSIGREGYTF. CDR3 nucleotides: TGTGCCAGCAGCATCGGACGGGAGGGCTACACCTTC.

The chain links TRBV30 to TRBJ2-6; 8 bases align to TRBD1. Germline values: CDR1 GTSNPN, CDR2 SVGIG (reference sequence). The V gene end was trimmed by 3 bases and the J gene end by 0 bases; junction bases not matched to a gene: 10. CDR3 length: 18 residues. CDR3 sequence reads: CAWSPSWTGSSGANVLTF. As DNA, the CDR3 is TGTGCCTGGAGCCCTAGCTGGACAGGGAGCTCTGGGGCCAACGTCCTGACTTTC.

The J gene is TRBJ1-5, the V gene TRBV6-5; no clear D gene. The CDR3 is 16 amino acids. The germline gives CDR1 MNHEY, CDR2 SVGAGI. V lost 0 bases, J lost 0 bases, and 9 bases lay in between. The DNA of the CDR3 is TGTGCCAGCAGTTACTCAGGGTTGGGTAGCAATCAGCCCCAGCATTTT. This translates into CASSYSGLGSNQPQHF.

The gene calls are TRBV30 and TRBJ1-2; D might be TRBD1 (6 bases). The CDR3 consists of 13 residues. The ends were cut back, 3 bases at V and 6 bases at J, with 14 bases in the middle. Germline CDR1 GTSNPN, CDR2 SVGIG (reference sequence). The CDR3 nucleotides read TGTGCCTGGAGGATCAGGGGCGGGGATGGCTACACCTTC. Its translation is CAWRIRGGDGYTF.

The gene calls are TRBV3-1 (or the pseudogene TRBV3-2) and TRBJ2-1; D might be TRBD2 (5 bases). The CDR3 length is 13 residues. The germline V and J ends were trimmed by 3 bases and 2 bases, with 5 bases remaining between them. Germline CDR1 and CDR2: LGHDT and YNNKEL (reference sequence). The CDR3 DNA follows: TGTGCCAGCAGCCAGACTACCTACAATGAGCAGTTCTTC. This sequence encodes CASSQTTYNEQFF.

The chain couples TRBV4-2 to TRBJ1-1; D gene unclear. Germline V lookup: CDR1 LGHNA, CDR2 YNFKEQ. This CDR3 is 13 amino acids long. V lost 4 bases and J lost 6, with 12 bases in between. CDR3 nucleotide sequence: TGTGCCAGCAGCCGCGAAGAGGGTTCTGAAGCTTTCTTT. This codes for CASSREEGSEAFF.

The chain carries TRBV5-1 and TRBJ1-4; TRBD1 agrees at 9 bases. Germline CDR1 is SGHRS and CDR2 is YFSETQ. The V and J ends lost 5 bases and 2 bases, in that order; junction bases with no gene match: 4. The CDR3 is 15 amino acids. CDR3 coding DNA: TGCGCCAGCAGTTACACAGGGGGCACTAATGAAAAACTGTTTTTT. It translates to CASSYTGGTNEKLFF.

Remarks on this clone: Other DNA sequences in the sample encode the same CDR3. The V call is TRBV3-1 (or the pseudogene TRBV3-2), the J call TRBJ1-1; D gene uncertain. The CDR3 contains 13 residues. The germline CDR1 and CDR2 sequences are LGHDT and YNNKEL (reference sequence). V was trimmed by 1 base and J by 2 bases, leaving 5 bases between them. The CDR3 DNA follows: TGTGCCAGCAGCCAAGCCGGAAACACTGAAGCTTTCTTT. The encoded protein is CASSQAGNTEAFF.

V is TRBV5-6 and J is TRBJ1-1, with a tentative D call TRBD1 (5 bases). Trimming took 0 bases from V and 4 from J, leaving 10 bases between them. Germline V gene data show CDR1 as SGHDT and CDR2 as YYEEEE. The CDR3 is 14 residues long. The chain's CDR3 is CASSLAGGGTEAFF. The CDR3 region has the DNA TGTGCCAGCAGCTTGGCCGGGGGAGGCACTGAAGCTTTCTTT.

The genes are TRBV6-5 and TRBJ2-1; 9 bases map to TRBD1. CDR1 and CDR2 from the germline V gene are MNHEY and SVGAGI. The J segment lost 3 bases and the V segment lost 9 bases, leaving 6 bases of the junction unmatched. The CDR3 sequence is 14 residues long. The CDR3 DNA reads TGTGCCAGTGAGGGACAGGGCTACTACAATGAGCAGTTCTTC. Protein: CASEGQGYYNEQFF.

In the case of this clone: The same CDR3 is also encoded by other DNA sequences in this sample. The chain couples TRBV29-1 to TRBJ2-5, with TRBD2 matching 14 bases. Trimming took 5 bases from V and 7 from J; bases not matched to a gene: 6. CDR3 length: 14 residues. CDR1 is SQVTM and CDR2 is ANQGSEA in the germline V gene. CDR3 coding DNA: TGCAGCGTTTGGACTAGCGGGGGGCCCGGGACCCAGTACTTC. Translating it yields CSVWTSGGPGTQYF.

This chain links TRBV6-1 with TRBJ2-7; D possibly corresponds to TRBD1 (5 bases). This CDR3 has 15 residues. Germline values: CDR1 MNHNS, CDR2 SASEGT. V was trimmed by 2 bases and J by 4 bases, leaving 15 bases between them. The CDR3 here is CASSEQGSPPYEQYF. Here the CDR3 DNA reads TGTGCCAGCAGTGAACAGGGAAGTCCACCTTACGAGCAGTACTTC.

J is TRBJ1-1 and V is TRBV9, with TRBD1 matching 10 bases. The CDR3 has 17 residues. Per germline, CDR1 SGDLS and CDR2 YYNGEE. Trimming took 3 bases from V and 4 from J; bases not matched to a gene: 12. CDR3 sequence (DNA): TGTGCCAGCAGCGCTACCGGGACAGGGGCCATCGGCACTGAAGCTTTCTTT. Translation: CASSATGTGAIGTEAFF.

This clone was observed once. The J gene is TRBJ1-4, the V gene TRBV9; 9 nucleotides agree with TRBD1. This CDR3 spans 15 amino acids. The junction had 2 bases not matched to a gene; V was cut back by 3 bases and J by 2 bases. Germline lookup yields CDR1 SGDLS and CDR2 YYNGEE. The CDR3: CASSATGGTNEKLFF. The CDR3 nucleotides are TGTGCCAGCAGCGCCACAGGGGGCACTAATGAAAAACTGTTTTTT.

Of note for this clone: The identical CDR3 is also encoded by other nucleotide sequences in the sample. V gene TRBV28 combines with J gene TRBJ2-7; no clear D gene. CDR1 and CDR2 (germline): MDHEN, SYDVKM. This CDR3 region has 11 residues. Trimming cost V 5 bases and J 0 bases, with 2 bases left between them. This CDR3 is CASSGSYEQYF. In DNA, the CDR3 is TGTGCCAGCAGTGGCTCCTACGAGCAGTACTTC.

The chain uses TRBV18 and TRBJ1-2, with a weak D call TRBD1 (5 bases). Germline V gene lookup returns CDR1 KGHSH and CDR2 LQKENI. Trimming cost V 3 bases and J 6 bases, with 11 bases left between them. This CDR3 contains 13 residues. CDR3 in DNA: TGTGCCAGCTCACCTGGGCAGGGCCATGGCTACACCTTC. The encoded protein is CASSPGQGHGYTF.

This sequence joins TRBV24-1 and TRBJ2-5; 11 bases agree with TRBD2. The CDR3 covers 17 residues. Germline loops: CDR1 KGHDR, CDR2 SFDVKD. With 3 bases clipped from V and 7 bases from J, the junction kept 12 bases outside the gene matches. This CDR3 reads CATSDVTSGGRQGTQYF. CDR3 coding DNA: TGTGCCACCAGTGATGTCACTAGCGGGGGCCGTCAGGGGACCCAGTACTTC.

This chain links TRBV5-5 with TRBJ2-7; TRBD1 agrees at 8 bases. The V gene's germline CDR1 is SGHKS and CDR2 YYEKEE (reference sequence). The CDR3 extends over 14 amino acids. V shed 3 bases, J shed 2 bases, and the junction held 4 bases outside the gene matches. The DNA of the CDR3 is TGTGCCAGCAGCTCGAGGACAGGGACCTACGAGCAGTACTTC. Its protein product is CASSSRTGTYEQYF.

V is TRBV7-9 and J is TRBJ1-4; 7 positions agree with TRBD1. From germline, CDR1 is SEHNR and CDR2 FQNEAQ (reference sequence). Trimming removed 5 bases from V and 8 bases from J; junction bases left unmatched: 11. The CDR3 runs 15 residues. The CDR3 spells CASSPRQGGGEKLFF. The CDR3 nucleotides are TGTGCCAGCAGCCCAAGACAGGGAGGTGGAGAAAAACTGTTTTTT. The full variable domain, its missing parts supplied by reference TRBV7-9 and TRBJ1-4, is DTGVSQNPRHKITKRGQNVTFRCDPISEHNRLYWYRQTLGQGPEFLTYFQNEAQLEKSRLLSDRFSAERPKGSFSTLEIQRTEQGDSAMYLCASSPRQGGGEKLFFGSGTQLSVL.

The chain combines TRBV4-1 with TRBJ1-1, with unresolved D. This CDR3 has 12 residues. The V end was cut by 5 bases, the J end by 1 base, with 5 bases between. Germline V gene sequence: CDR1 MGHRA, CDR2 YSYEKL. In nucleotides, the CDR3 is TGCGCCAGCAGCATGGGGAACACTGAAGCTTTCTTT. Translated, it gives CASSMGNTEAFF.

The chain has TRBV6-2 or TRBV6-3 and TRBJ1-2; D gene ambiguous. Germline values: CDR1 MNHEY, CDR2 SVGEGT. The CDR3 runs 13 residues. The V end was cut by 0 bases, the J end by 8 bases, with 10 bases between. CDR3: CASSYSSVQGYTF. Written as DNA, the CDR3 is TGTGCCAGCAGTTACTCAAGCGTGCAAGGCTACACCTTC.

This clone was counted a few times. V gene TRBV6-5 combines with J gene TRBJ1-1; tentative D call: TRBD1 (5 bases). The germline V and J ends were trimmed by 2 bases and 3 bases, with 13 bases remaining between them. CDR3 size: 15 residues. Germline loops: CDR1 MNHEY, CDR2 SVGAGI. As DNA, the CDR3 is TGTGCCAGCAGTTACCGCCCTGCGGGGGACACTGAAGCTTTCTTT. This sequence encodes CASSYRPAGDTEAFF.

In this sample, this clone turned up a few times. The genes are TRBV2 and TRBJ1-1; maybe TRBD1 (6 bases). Per germline, CDR1 SNHLY and CDR2 FYNNEI. V was trimmed by 1 base and J by 6 bases, leaving 12 bases between them. CDR3 length equals 14 residues. The CDR3 region has the DNA TGTGCCAGCAGTGAAGACAGGGAAATCCCTGAAGCTTTCTTT. Protein: CASSEDREIPEAFF.